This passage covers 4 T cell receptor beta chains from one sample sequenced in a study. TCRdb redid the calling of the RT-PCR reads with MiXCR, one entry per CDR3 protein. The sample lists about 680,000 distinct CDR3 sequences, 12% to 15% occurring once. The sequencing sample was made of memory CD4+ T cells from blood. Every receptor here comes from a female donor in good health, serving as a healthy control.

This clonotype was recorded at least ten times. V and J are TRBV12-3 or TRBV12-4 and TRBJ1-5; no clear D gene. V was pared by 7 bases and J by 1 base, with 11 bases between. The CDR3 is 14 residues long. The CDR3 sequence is CASILGGSNQPQHF. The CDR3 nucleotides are TGTGCCAGCATCCTGGGAGGCAGCAATCAGCCCCAGCATTTT.

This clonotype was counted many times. CDR3 bases: TGTGCCAGCAGGGACACCGGGACGAGGGACAATGAGCAGTTCTTC. Encoded protein: CASRDTGTRDNEQFF. V and J are TRBV12-3 or TRBV12-4 and TRBJ2-1; D possibly uses TRBD1 or TRBD2 (5 bases each). V lost 6 bases and J 5 bases, leaving 17 bases between the germline ends. CDR3 length: 15 residues.

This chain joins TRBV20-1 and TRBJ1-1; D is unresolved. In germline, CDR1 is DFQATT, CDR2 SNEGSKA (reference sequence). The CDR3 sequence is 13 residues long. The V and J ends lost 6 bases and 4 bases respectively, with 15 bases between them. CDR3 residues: CSALPSWGTEAFF. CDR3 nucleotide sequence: TGCAGTGCCCTCCCCTCATGGGGCACTGAAGCTTTCTTT.

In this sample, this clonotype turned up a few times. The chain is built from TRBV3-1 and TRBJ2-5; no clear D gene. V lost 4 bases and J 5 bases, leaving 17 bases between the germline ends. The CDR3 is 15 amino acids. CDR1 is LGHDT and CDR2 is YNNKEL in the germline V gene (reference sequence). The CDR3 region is CASSPEAPLGETQYF. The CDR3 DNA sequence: TGTGCCAGCAGCCCCGAGGCTCCCCTAGGGGAGACCCAGTACTTC.